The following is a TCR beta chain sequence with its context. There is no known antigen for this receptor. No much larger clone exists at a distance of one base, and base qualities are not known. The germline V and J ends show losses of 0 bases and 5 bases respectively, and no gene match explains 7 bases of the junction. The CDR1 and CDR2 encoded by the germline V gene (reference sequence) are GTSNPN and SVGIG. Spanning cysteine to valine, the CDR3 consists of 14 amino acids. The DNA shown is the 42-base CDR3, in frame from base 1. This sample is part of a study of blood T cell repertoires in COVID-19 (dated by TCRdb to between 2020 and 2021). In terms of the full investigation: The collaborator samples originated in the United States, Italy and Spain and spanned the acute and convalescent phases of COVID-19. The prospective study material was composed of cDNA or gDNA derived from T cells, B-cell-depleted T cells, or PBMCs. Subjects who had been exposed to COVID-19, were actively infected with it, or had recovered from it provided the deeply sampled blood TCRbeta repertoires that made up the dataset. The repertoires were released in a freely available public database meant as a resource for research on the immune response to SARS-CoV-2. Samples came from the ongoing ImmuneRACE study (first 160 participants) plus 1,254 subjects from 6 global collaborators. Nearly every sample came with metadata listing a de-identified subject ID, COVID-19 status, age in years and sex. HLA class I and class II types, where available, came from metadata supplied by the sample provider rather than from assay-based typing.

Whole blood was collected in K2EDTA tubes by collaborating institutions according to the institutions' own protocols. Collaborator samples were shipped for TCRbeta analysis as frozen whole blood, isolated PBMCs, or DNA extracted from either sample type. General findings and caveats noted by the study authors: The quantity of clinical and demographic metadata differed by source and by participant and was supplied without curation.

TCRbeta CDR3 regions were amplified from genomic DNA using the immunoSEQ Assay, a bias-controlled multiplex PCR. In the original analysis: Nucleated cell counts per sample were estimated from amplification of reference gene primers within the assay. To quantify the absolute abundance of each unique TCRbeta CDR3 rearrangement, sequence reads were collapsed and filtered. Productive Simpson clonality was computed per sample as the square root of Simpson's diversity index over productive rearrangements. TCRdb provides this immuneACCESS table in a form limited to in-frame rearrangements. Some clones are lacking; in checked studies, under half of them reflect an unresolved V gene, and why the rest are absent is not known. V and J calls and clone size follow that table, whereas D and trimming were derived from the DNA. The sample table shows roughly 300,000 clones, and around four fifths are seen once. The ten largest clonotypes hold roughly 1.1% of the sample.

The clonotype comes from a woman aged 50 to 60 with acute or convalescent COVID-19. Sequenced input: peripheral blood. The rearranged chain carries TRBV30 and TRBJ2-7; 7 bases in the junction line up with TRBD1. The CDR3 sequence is CAWSVRIGGNEQYV. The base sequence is TGTGCCTGGAGTGTACGGATAGGGGGCAACGAGCAGTACGTC.